This entry is about one T cell receptor beta chain. Under the authors' procedure: Reference gene primer amplification in the assay estimated nucleated cell counts. Method: immunoSEQ multiplex PCR; TCRdb's copy keeps in-frame clones and lacks some. The V and J calls and the clone size are those of that table, but D and trimming were determined from the DNA. The sample includes 53,000 or so clones, 65% to 80% of them seen just once. The germline V gene has CDR1 MDHEN and CDR2 SYDVKM. This CDR3 has 14 residues. V was trimmed by 5 bases and J by 4 bases, leaving 14 bases between them. These data originate in a study of blood T cell repertoires in COVID-19. The wider study: PBMCs, B-cell-depleted T cells, or T cells were the source of the cDNA or gDNA that made up the material.

The source material was peripheral blood. The chain joins TRBV28 to TRBJ1-2; D not certain. The receptor comes from a man aged 55 to 70 with acute or convalescent COVID-19. The CDR3 DNA reads TGTGCCAGCAGTCGACTACGATCTGCCTATGGCTACACCTTC. This encodes CASSRLRSAYGYTF.